Below, 11 T cell receptor beta chains from the same sample are listed, as sequenced in a study of T cell repertoires in cytomegalovirus infection. No antigen has been identified for these receptors. TCRdb reprocessed the reads with MiXCR, giving one entry per CDR3 protein. The sample lists about 140,000 distinct CDR3 sequences, 32% seen once, with 52% in the top ten. The sample here was CD8+ T cells from cultured PBMCs, taken from culture after CMV antigen stimulation. The receptors were gathered from a human donor in good health (CMV status not recorded). Some clones in this sample may be carry-over from other donors' samples.

This chain joins TRBV6-5 and TRBJ2-2, with 7 bases identical to TRBD1. The CDR3 loop spans 18 amino acids. V shed 0 bases and J 4 bases; nucleotides not matched to a gene: 11. CDR1 MNHEY and CDR2 SVGAGI come from the germline V gene. In nucleotides, the CDR3 is TGTGCCAGCAGTTACTCGAATCCCCCGGGACAGATCACCGGGGAGCTGTTTTTT. Translated, it gives CASSYSNPPGQITGELFF.

The V call is TRBV19, the J call TRBJ2-5; 7 positions agree with TRBD2. This CDR3 contains 16 residues. The V segment lost 1 base and the J segment 5 bases; nucleotides outside the gene matches: 10. Germline-derived CDR1 and CDR2 are LNHDA and SQIVND (reference sequence). CDR3 protein: CASSIGTAGIRETQYF. CDR3 bases: TGTGCCAGTAGTATAGGCACAGCGGGAATACGCGAGACCCAGTACTTC.

The DNA for the CDR3 is TGTGCCAGCAGTTTGGGTAGCGGGGGATACAATGAGCAGTTCTTC. It codes for CASSLGSGGYNEQFF. The V call is TRBV27, the J call TRBJ2-1, with 9 bases that match TRBD2. The trim removed 3 bases at V and 4 bases at J, leaving 4 bases unmatched. CDR1 and CDR2 from the germline V gene are MNHEY and SMNVEV (reference sequence). CDR3 length: 15 amino acids.

The chain uses TRBV19 and TRBJ2-1; 7 bases are shared with TRBD1. From germline, CDR1 is LNHDA and CDR2 SQIVND (reference sequence). This CDR3 comprises 18 residues. V was pared by 7 bases and J by 0 bases, with 15 bases of the junction left unmatched. The CDR3 reads CASTTGARGSVSYNEQFF. CDR3 sequence (DNA): TGTGCCAGTACCACAGGGGCCAGGGGGTCTGTCTCCTACAATGAGCAGTTCTTC. The full variable domain, completed using reference TRBV19 and TRBJ2-1, is DGGITQSPKYLFRKEGQNVTLSCEQNLNHDAMYWYRQDPGQGLRLIYYSQIVNDFQKGDIAEGYSVSREKKESFPLTVTSAQKNPTAFYLCASTTGARGSVSYNEQFFGPGTRLTVL.

This chain links TRBV30 with TRBJ2-1; TRBD1 agrees at 9 bases. The CDR3 consists of 14 residues. CDR1 and CDR2 from the germline V gene are GTSNPN and SVGIG (reference sequence). The trim removed 7 bases at V and 3 bases at J, leaving 7 bases unmatched. CDR3 nucleotides: TGTGCCTCCCTCACGGGACAGGGCTACAATGAGCAGTTCTTC. This gives the protein CASLTGQGYNEQFF.

This clonotype was detected ten times or more. The chain is built from TRBV7-9 and TRBJ1-2; tentative D call: TRBD1 (5 bases). CDR1 and CDR2 from the germline V gene are SEHNR and FQNEAQ (reference sequence). The CDR3 sequence is 14 residues long. V lost 4 bases to trimming and J lost 4 bases, with 13 bases between them. This CDR3 is CASSSTGGSYGYTF. CDR3 bases: TGTGCCAGCAGCTCAACAGGAGGAAGCTATGGCTACACCTTC.

This clonotype was recorded at least ten times. This chain uses TRBV24-1 with TRBJ2-3; TRBD2 matches 10 bases. Germline V gene data show CDR1 as KGHDR and CDR2 as SFDVKD. V trimming: 1 base; J trimming: 5 bases; junction bases outside the gene matches: 2. The CDR3 has 15 amino acids. In nucleotides, the CDR3 is TGTGCCACCAGTGATTTACGGACTAGCGGAGATACGCAGTATTTT. Amino acids: CATSDLRTSGDTQYF.

There are many counts of this clonotype. This chain uses TRBV7-9 with TRBJ1-2, with D hard to call. The germline gives CDR1 SEHNR, CDR2 FQNEAQ (reference sequence). Trimming shortened V by 4 bases and J by 2 bases, and 14 bases separated the two germline ends. The CDR3 runs to 15 residues. CDR3 region: CASSSIDGDNYGYTF. The CDR3 DNA reads as TGTGCCAGCAGCTCCATTGACGGCGACAACTATGGCTACACCTTC.

V and J are TRBV6-6 and TRBJ2-2, with 9 bases that match TRBD2. Losses at the gene ends were 2 bases for V and 6 bases for J; bases not matched to a gene: 4. The germline V gene encodes CDR1 MNHNY and CDR2 SVGAGI (reference sequence). The CDR3 spans 15 residues. This CDR3 is CASSYIASGAGELFF. CDR3 in DNA: TGTGCCAGCAGTTACATCGCTAGCGGGGCCGGGGAGCTGTTTTTT.

This chain joins TRBV9 and TRBJ2-1; D is perhaps TRBD1 or TRBD2 (5 bases each). Germline V CDR1 and CDR2: SGDLS, YYNGEE. The CDR3 contains 17 residues. With 3 bases removed from V and 0 bases from J, the gap between germline ends came to 16 bases. Here the CDR3 reads CASSGEGEKSSYNEQFF. Here the CDR3 DNA reads TGTGCCAGCAGCGGGGAAGGGGAGAAAAGCTCCTACAATGAGCAGTTCTTC.

This clonotype has a count of ten or more. The chain uses TRBV7-2 and TRBJ2-1, with 7 bases aligning to TRBD2. Looked up from germline, CDR1 is SGHTA and CDR2 is FQGNSA. The V and J ends lost 3 bases and 1 base, in that order; junction bases with no gene match: 0. The CDR3 has 14 residues. CDR3 residues: CASSFGGSYNEQFF. Here the CDR3 DNA reads TGTGCCAGCAGCTTCGGGGGGTCCTACAATGAGCAGTTCTTC.